This entry describes one TCR beta chain. Its antigen is unidentified. This entry comes from a study of regulatory T cells in long-lasting Graves disease. Study-wide findings and caveats: Graves' patients with persistent disease showed TCR diversity lower than patients newly diagnosed.

Trimming left V 3 bases short and J 0 bases short, with 12 bases between. CDR3 length equals 16 residues. The germline CDR1 and CDR2 sequences are MDHEN and SYDVKM. Sequencing libraries for TCR beta were prepared with iRepertoire HTBI primers and Arm-PCR of CDR3 regions. TCRdb processed the multiplex PCR reads anew with MiXCR; each CDR3 protein has one entry. The sample consists of more than 400,000 distinct CDR3 sequences, about 16% of them appearing once. Documented time point: newly diagnosed GD, antithyroid drugs for less than 3 months. PBMC-extracted RNA yielded the TCR library. The same sample was also used in a study of T cells in Graves' hyperthyroidism and ophthalmopathy. Per that paper: An initial round of RT-PCR targeting the TCR CDR3 relied on the HTBI primer set.

The chain is built from TRBV28 and TRBJ1-5; D call uncertain. This clonotype was sampled from a man aged 35 to 55 with Graves disease. This specimen consisted of peripheral blood mononuclear cells (PBMCs), obtained at new diagnosis, from a patient treated with antithyroid drugs. As DNA, the CDR3 is TGTGCCAGCAGTTTCGGCGGGCTATATAGCAATCAGCCCCAGCATTTT. This translates into CASSFGGLYSNQPQHF.